Listed below are T cell receptor beta chains from one sample, sequenced in a study of cytomegalovirus exposure and HLA in healthy donors. Profiling relied on immunoSEQ multiplex PCR, and the TCRdb table lists in-frame clones only, not all of them. The sample has 150,000 to 200,000 clones, approximately 80% seen once. Sequencing was performed on PBMCs. All receptors come from a man younger than 35 in good health and CMV-seropositive. The CDR3 runs from the conserved cysteine through the conserved F or W. Each record gives: D gene, V gene, clone size, J gene, CDR3 protein, CDR3 DNA. A D gene is named only where the DNA matches it firmly. A row's size may be missing; if present it is once, few, many or a size class.

>.|TRBV2|once|TRBJ1-2
CASSGTSRSYGYTF
TGTGCCAGCAGTGGCACGAGCAGGTCCTATGGCTACACCTTC
>TRBD2|TRBV28|.|TRBJ2-5
CASSTSGRVRETQYF
TGTGCCAGCAGTACTAGCGGGAGAGTAAGGGAGACCCAGTACTTC
>TRBD2|TRBV5-6|.|TRBJ2-5
CASSQTGTRRETQYF
TGTGCCAGCAGCCAAACCGGGACTAGGAGGGAGACCCAGTACTTC
>TRBD1|TRBV2|.|TRBJ1-6
CASSATGAGSPLHF
TGTGCCAGCAGTGCAACAGGGGCCGGATCACCCCTCCACTTT
>TRBD1|TRBV4-3|.|TRBJ1-1
CASSQHRGLNTEAFF
TGCGCCAGCAGCCAGCACAGGGGGTTGAACACTGAAGCTTTCTTT
>.|TRBV7-9|.|TRBJ1-1
CASSLADRSGNTEAFF
TGTGCCAGCAGCTTAGCAGACCGGAGTGGGAACACTGAAGCTTTCTTT
>.|TRBV30|few|TRBJ2-5
CAWSVRTRETQYF
TGTGCCTGGAGTGTACGTACGAGGGAGACCCAGTACTTC
>TRBD2|TRBV11-1|.|TRBJ2-7
CASSPAGDSYEQYF
TGTGCCAGCAGCCCAGCGGGGGACTCCTACGAGCAGTACTTC
>TRBD1|TRBV5-6|once|TRBJ2-2
CASSFTGVSTGELFF
TGTGCCAGCAGCTTCACAGGGGTTTCCACCGGGGAGCTGTTTTTT
>.|TRBV29-1|.|TRBJ2-2
CSVPRGGGGELFF
TGCAGCGTCCCCAGGGGAGGGGGTGGGGAGCTGTTTTTT
>.|TRBV19|.|TRBJ1-5
CASSIPSWASNQPQHF
TGTGCCAGTAGTATACCTTCGTGGGCGAGCAATCAGCCCCAGCATTTT
>.|TRBV7-9|.|TRBJ2-5
CASSLAQGLGETQYF
TGTGCCAGCAGCTTAGCGCAGGGCCTCGGGGAGACCCAGTACTTC
>TRBD1|TRBV7-2|.|TRBJ2-7
CASSLVQGAYEQYF
TGTGCCAGCAGCTTAGTACAGGGGGCTTACGAGCAGTACTTC
>.|TRBV28|.|TRBJ2-7
CASSFRSYEQYF
TGTGCCAGCAGTTTCCGCTCCTACGAGCAGTACTTC
>.|TRBV28|.|TRBJ1-2
CASSLIRPAQVDYGYTF
TGTGCCAGCAGTCTTATCCGTCCGGCACAGGTCGACTATGGCTACACCTTC
>.|TRBV7-9|.|TRBJ1-1
CASSHATGPKGAFF
TGTGCCAGCAGCCACGCTACAGGTCCCAAGGGAGCTTTCTTT
>.|TRBV18|.|TRBJ2-2
CASSPPRQENTGELFF
TGTGCCAGCTCACCCCCCCGGCAGGAGAACACCGGGGAGCTGTTTTTT
>TRBD1|TRBV5-1|.|TRBJ2-2
CASSQDRANTGELFF
TGCGCCAGCAGCCAGGACAGGGCGAACACCGGGGAGCTGTTTTTT
>.|TRBV5-5|.|TRBJ1-1
CASSLGVNTEAFF
TGTGCCAGCAGTCTAGGTGTGAACACTGAAGCTTTCTTT
>TRBD1|TRBV9|.|TRBJ1-2
CASSAPNRGKGYGYTF
TGTGCCAGCAGCGCCCCGAACAGGGGGAAAGGCTATGGCTACACCTTC
>.|TRBV7-2|once|TRBJ2-3
CASSFRGVGTDTQYF
TGTGCCAGCAGCTTTCGTGGTGTAGGCACAGATACGCAGTATTTT
>.|TRBV6-1|.|TRBJ1-1
CASRFREGPEAFF
TGTGCCAGCAGATTCAGGGAAGGACCTGAAGCTTTCTTT
>TRBD2|TRBV18|.|TRBJ2-2
CASSPRASGLAGTNTGELFF
TGTGCCAGCTCACCCCGAGCCTCAGGACTAGCGGGAACGAACACCGGGGAGCTGTTTTTT
>.|TRBV6-4|few|TRBJ1-2
CASSPPRGYTF
TGTGCCAGCAGTCCCCCTCGTGGCTACACCTTC
>.|TRBV28|.|TRBJ2-7
CASTTTYEQYF
TGTGCCAGCACCACTACTTACGAGCAGTACTTC
>.|TRBV5-1|.|TRBJ1-1
CATRLGGADTEAFF
TGCGCCACCCGCCTTGGGGGCGCGGACACTGAAGCTTTCTTT